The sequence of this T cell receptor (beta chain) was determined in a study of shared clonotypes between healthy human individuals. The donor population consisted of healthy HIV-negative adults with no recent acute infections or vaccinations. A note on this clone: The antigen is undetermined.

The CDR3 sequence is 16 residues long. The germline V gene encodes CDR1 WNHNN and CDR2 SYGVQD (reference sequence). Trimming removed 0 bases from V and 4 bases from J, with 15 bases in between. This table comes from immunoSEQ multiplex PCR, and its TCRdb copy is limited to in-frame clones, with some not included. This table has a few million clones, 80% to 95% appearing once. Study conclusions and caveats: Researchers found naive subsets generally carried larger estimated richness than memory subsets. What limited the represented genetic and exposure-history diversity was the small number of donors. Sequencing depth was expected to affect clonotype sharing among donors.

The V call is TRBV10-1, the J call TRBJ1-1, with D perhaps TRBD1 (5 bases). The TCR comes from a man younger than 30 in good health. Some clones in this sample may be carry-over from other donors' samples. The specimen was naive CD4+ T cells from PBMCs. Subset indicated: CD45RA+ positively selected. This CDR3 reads CASSESSGHGATEAFF. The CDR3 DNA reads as TGCGCCAGCAGTGAGTCGAGCGGCCATGGGGCCACTGAAGCTTTCTTT.